The rows below give T cell receptor beta chains drawn from one sample of a study of cytomegalovirus exposure and HLA in healthy donors. Profiled with immunoSEQ multiplex PCR; TCRdb holds only in-frame clones, not every one. The sample contains some 70,000 clones, about 80% of which appear only once. The sequenced sample was PBMCs. These receptors all stem from a man between 18 and 35 years old in good health and CMV-seropositive. The CDR3 runs from the conserved cysteine through the conserved F or W. The D gene is left open where the match is weak. Part of the rows lack a size; the others show once, few, many or a class for expanded clones.

j_call | d_call | clone_size | v_call | cdr3_nt | cdr3_aa
TRBJ1-4 | . | few | TRBV6-1 | TGTGCCCTCAGGGGTGTTGATGAAAAACTGTTTTTT | CALRGVDEKLFF
TRBJ1-2 | TRBD1 | once | TRBV6-6 | TGTGCCAGCAATCAGGGGGCTAACTATGGCTACACCTTC | CASNQGANYGYTF
TRBJ1-4 | . | . | TRBV30 | TGTGCCTGGAGTGGAGCAACAACTAATGAAAAACTGTTTTTT | CAWSGATTNEKLFF
TRBJ2-7 | . | . | TRBV30 | TGTGCCTGGAGACACCGCGGTACCTACGAGCAGTACTTC | CAWRHRGTYEQYF
TRBJ2-7 | . | . | TRBV4-1 | TGCGCCAGCAGCCAATTGGGGGGACAGCGAGCCTACGAGCAGTACTTC | CASSQLGGQRAYEQYF
TRBJ1-1 | . | once | TRBV9 | TGTGCCAGCAGCGTAACGTCGGGACTGGACACTGAAGCTTTCTTT | CASSVTSGLDTEAFF
TRBJ2-1 | TRBD1 | . | TRBV30 | TGTGCCTGGAGTCTAGGACAGGCCAGACAGTTCTTC | CAWSLGQARQFF
TRBJ1-6 | TRBD1 | once | TRBV6-5 | TGTGCCAGCAGAATTGGGACAGGGTATTCACCCCTCCACTTT | CASRIGTGYSPLHF
TRBJ1-3 | . | few | TRBV2 | TGTGCCAGCGGAGGGGAGGTTGGAAACACCATATATTTT | CASGGEVGNTIYF
TRBJ1-2 | TRBD1 | . | TRBV6-5 | TGTGCCAGCAGTTACTTGGACAGGGATCCCCTCTACACCTTC | CASSYLDRDPLYTF
TRBJ1-1 | . | few | TRBV4-2 | TGTGCCAGCAGCCAAGATCCCGGCAGGTCACTCGCTGAAGCTTTCTTT | CASSQDPGRSLAEAFF
TRBJ1-2 | TRBD1 | . | TRBV7-9 | TGTGCCAGCAGCTCCACAGACAGGGACCGGGGGTATGGCTACACCTTC | CASSSTDRDRGYGYTF
TRBJ1-1 | . | . | TRBV30 | TGTGCCTGGAGTGCCCCCGGGGGGTACACTGAAGCTTTCTTT | CAWSAPGGYTEAFF
TRBJ2-7 | TRBD1 | . | TRBV10-1 | TGCGCCAGCAGTGGGGGACAGGGAAGTAACTACGAGCAGTACTTC | CASSGGQGSNYEQYF
TRBJ1-2 | . | once | TRBV6-5 | TGTGCCAGCTGGACAGCTACCAACTATGGCTACACCTTC | CASWTATNYGYTF
TRBJ1-4 | . | few | TRBV6-1 | TGTGCCAGTTATACAACTAATGAAAAACTGTTTTTT | CASYTTNEKLFF
TRBJ1-2 | TRBD1 | . | TRBV7-8 | TGTGCCAGCAGCTTAGGGACAGGGAGGCATGGCTACACCTTC | CASSLGTGRHGYTF
TRBJ1-2 | . | . | TRBV29-1 | TGCAGCGTTTCTGAGGAGAACTATGGCTACACCTTC | CSVSEENYGYTF
TRBJ1-1 | . | once | TRBV2 | TGTGCCAGCAGGTTCCGGGGGGAGGCTTTCTTT | CASRFRGEAFF
TRBJ1-1 | . | . | TRBV30 | TGTGCCTGGAGCGCGGGGGGCTACACTGAAGCTTTCTTT | CAWSAGGYTEAFF
TRBJ2-4 | TRBD1 | . | TRBV13 | TGTGCCAGCAGCTCGTCCTCACCGGGACAGCGAGCCAAAAACATTCAGTACTTC | CASSSSSPGQRAKNIQYF
TRBJ1-1 | TRBD1 | . | TRBV25-1 | TGTGCCAGCAGTGAATCGGGACAGGGAGGAGCTTTCTTT | CASSESGQGGAFF
TRBJ1-5 | . | . | TRBV27 | TGTGCCAGCAGCCAAGCGGTGTATCAGCCCCAGCATTTT | CASSQAVYQPQHF
TRBJ1-1 | . | . | TRBV19 | TGTGCCAGTAGTATCGAGGGAGGCACTGAAGCTTTCTTT | CASSIEGGTEAFF
TRBJ2-3 | TRBD2 | few | TRBV6-4 | TGTGCCAGCAGTGAGGGACTAGCTAGCACAGATACGCAGTATTTT | CASSEGLASTDTQYF
TRBJ2-5 | . | . | TRBV14 | TGTGCCAGCAGCCCTAGGACTTTAGGGTCCCAGTACTTC | CASSPRTLGSQYF
TRBJ1-5 | TRBD1 | . | TRBV6-5 | TGTGCCAGCGCGGACAGGCCCGACAATCAGCCCCAGCATTTT | CASADRPDNQPQHF
TRBJ2-1 | TRBD2 | . | TRBV5-1 | TGCGCCAGCAAAACGGGAGGGCCCTACAATGAGCAGTTCTTC | CASKTGGPYNEQFF
TRBJ2-7 | TRBD1 | . | TRBV2 | TGTGCCAGCAGTGCCCTGGACAGGGCAGGGCAGTACTTC | CASSALDRAGQYF
TRBJ1-2 | TRBD1 | . | TRBV6-1 | TGTGCCAGCAGCCCCGCAGGGGGAGATGGGCGCTACACCTTC | CASSPAGGDGRYTF
TRBJ1-2 | TRBD1 | . | TRBV19 | TGTGCCAGTAGCCCACCGGACAGGGGGCGCGGCTACACCTTC | CASSPPDRGRGYTF
TRBJ2-6 | . | . | TRBV10-3 | TGTGCCATCAGTGGTTCAGGCCCCGTGGCCAACGTCCTGACTTTC | CAISGSGPVANVLTF
TRBJ2-4 | . | . | TRBV30 | TGTGCCTGGAGGCGGGGACAGTCGCTAAACATTCAGTACTTC | CAWRRGQSLNIQYF
TRBJ2-7 | TRBD2 | . | TRBV6-1 | TGTGCCAGCAGTGACCAGCGGGAGCTCGAGCAGTACTTC | CASSDQRELEQYF
TRBJ2-7 | TRBD1 | few | TRBV6-5 | TGTGCCAGCAGTTCCGGGACAGGCTCCTACGAGCAGTACTTC | CASSSGTGSYEQYF
TRBJ2-1 | . | . | TRBV2 | TGTGCCAGCAGAAGGACTTTGCAGTTCTTC | CASRRTLQFF
TRBJ2-7 | TRBD1 | few | TRBV28 | TGTGCCAGCAGTAGACAGGGCGGCTACGAGCAGTACTTC | CASSRQGGYEQYF
TRBJ1-4 | . | . | TRBV6-5 | TGTGCCAGCAGTTACTCGAGCCCGGGGGACGGAGAAAAACTGTTTTTT | CASSYSSPGDGEKLFF
TRBJ2-7 | . | few | TRBV7-9 | TGTGCCAGCAGCTCGGGGGGCGCACCGTCCTACGAGCAGTACTTC | CASSSGGAPSYEQYF
TRBJ2-1 | TRBD2 | . | TRBV4-1 | TGCGCCAGCAGCCAAGAATGGGGTTTAGCGGGGGAACTTTACAATGAGCAGTTCTTC | CASSQEWGLAGELYNEQFF
TRBJ2-1 | . | few | TRBV6-5 | TGTGCCAGCAGTTACTCGGGGGCCCACAATGAGCAGTTCTTC | CASSYSGAHNEQFF
TRBJ2-2 | TRBD2 | . | TRBV7-2 | TGTGCCAGCAGCCCTGGACTAGCGACCGGGGAGCTGTTTTTT | CASSPGLATGELFF
TRBJ1-2 | . | . | TRBV5-6 | TGTGCCAGCAGCTCATTGGGGGGGCCCGCGGGCTACACCTTC | CASSSLGGPAGYTF